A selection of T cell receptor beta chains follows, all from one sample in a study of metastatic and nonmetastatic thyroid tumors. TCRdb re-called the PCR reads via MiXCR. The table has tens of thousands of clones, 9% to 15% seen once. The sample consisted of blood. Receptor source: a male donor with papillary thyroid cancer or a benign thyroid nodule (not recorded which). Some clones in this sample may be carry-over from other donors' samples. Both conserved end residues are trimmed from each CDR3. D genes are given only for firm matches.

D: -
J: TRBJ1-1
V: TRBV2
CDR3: ASRGYTEAF

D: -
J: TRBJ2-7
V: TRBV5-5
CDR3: ASSRTGSSYEQY

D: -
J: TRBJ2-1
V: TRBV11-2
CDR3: ASSLGDNEQF

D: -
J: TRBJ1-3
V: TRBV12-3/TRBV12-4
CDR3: ASSPPHVWSYGNTIY

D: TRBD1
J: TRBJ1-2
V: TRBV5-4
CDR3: ASSFGGQGVGYT

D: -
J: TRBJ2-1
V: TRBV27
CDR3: ASSYSGSSYNEQF

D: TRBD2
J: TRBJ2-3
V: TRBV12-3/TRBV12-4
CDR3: ASSLDSGSLDTQY

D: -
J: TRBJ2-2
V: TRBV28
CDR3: ASTQNTGELF

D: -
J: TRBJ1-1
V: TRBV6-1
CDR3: ASILNGGTNTEAF

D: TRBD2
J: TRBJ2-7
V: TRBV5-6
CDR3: ASSQGLAGVEQY

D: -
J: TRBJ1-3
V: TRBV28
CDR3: ASSLWVSGNTIY

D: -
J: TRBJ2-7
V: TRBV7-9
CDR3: ASSFGGPLVEQY

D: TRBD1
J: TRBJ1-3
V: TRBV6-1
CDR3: ASSKQGASGNTIY

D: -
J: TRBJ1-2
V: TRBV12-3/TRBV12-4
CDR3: ASSSQGFWYGYT

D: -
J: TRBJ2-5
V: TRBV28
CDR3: ASSSTHRSSSEETQY

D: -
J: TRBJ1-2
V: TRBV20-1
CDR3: SASIPIGDGYT

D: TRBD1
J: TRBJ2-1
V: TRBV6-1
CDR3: ASSGGTGHYNEQF

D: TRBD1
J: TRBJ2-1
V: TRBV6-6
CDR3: ASSYSGGQSSYNEQF

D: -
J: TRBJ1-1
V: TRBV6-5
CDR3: ASSSRWAEAF

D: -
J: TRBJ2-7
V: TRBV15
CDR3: ATSRVYGVEQY

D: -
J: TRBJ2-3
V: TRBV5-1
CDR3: ASSLLDTSTDTQY

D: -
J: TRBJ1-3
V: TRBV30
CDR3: AAGDGPSGNTIY

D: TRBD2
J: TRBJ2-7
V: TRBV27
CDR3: ASSSGAGETPYEQY

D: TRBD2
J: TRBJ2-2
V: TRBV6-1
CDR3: ASSLAGRTGELF

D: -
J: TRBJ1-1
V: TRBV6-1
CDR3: ASSQIRDTEAF

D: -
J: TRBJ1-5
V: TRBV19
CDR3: ASSIGERQPQH

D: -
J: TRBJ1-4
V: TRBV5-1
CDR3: ASSSRDTTNEKLF

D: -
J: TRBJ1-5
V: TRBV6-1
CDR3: ASRGGGEPQH

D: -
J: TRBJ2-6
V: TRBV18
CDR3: ASGRDLGANVLT

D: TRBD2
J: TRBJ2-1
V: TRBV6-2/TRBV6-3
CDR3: ASSYGTSGSNEQF

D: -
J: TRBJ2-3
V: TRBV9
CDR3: ASSVGVTDTQY

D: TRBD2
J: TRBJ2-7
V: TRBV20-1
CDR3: SGRRRENSNEQY

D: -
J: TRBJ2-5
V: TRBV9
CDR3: ASSVVGSGSQETQY

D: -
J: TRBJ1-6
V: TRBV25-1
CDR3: ATRGLRSSYNSPLH

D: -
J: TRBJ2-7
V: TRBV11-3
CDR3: ASSPRGNLEEQY

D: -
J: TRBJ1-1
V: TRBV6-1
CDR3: ASSGQAEAF

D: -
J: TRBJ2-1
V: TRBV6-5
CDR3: ASSLDHLEQF

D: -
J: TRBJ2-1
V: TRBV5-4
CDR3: ASSLRLDSYNEQF

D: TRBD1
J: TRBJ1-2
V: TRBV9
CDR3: ASRYSGTGGATSAAGYT

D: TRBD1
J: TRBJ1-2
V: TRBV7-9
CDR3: ASSSGDRRNYGYT

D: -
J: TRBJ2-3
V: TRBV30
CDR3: AWTPGRGWQY

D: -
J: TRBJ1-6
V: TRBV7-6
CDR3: ASSSPPAGTNSPLH